This record concerns one T cell receptor (beta chain) sequence. Its antigen is still unknown. This CDR3 spans 13 amino acids. CDR1 and CDR2 (germline): MNHNY, SVGAGI (reference sequence). The data belong to a study of blood T cells in healthy people across ages. Isolated per sample were at least 7 million PBMCs. Per individual sample, total RNA of at least 5 micrograms was extracted. A second PCR, run for about 6 to 12 cycles, used a sample-barcoded 5' primer plus a J-beta primer mix. TCRdb reprocessed the 5' RACE reads with MiXCR, giving one entry per CDR3 protein. This sample has 380,000 or so distinct CDR3 sequences, with roughly half found just once. Notes on the study in general: Diversity was higher, and naive CD4+ cells more numerous, in long-lived donors than in aged donors. Naive T cell percentage by flow cytometry tracked strongly with beta diversity.

The receptor was isolated from a man in his fifties or sixties in good health. Material: blood. The rearrangement joins TRBV6-6 to TRBJ2-5, with 8 bases matching TRBD1. The J call is uncertain, as TRBJ2-7 better fits the DNA end. The CDR3 reads CASSDQGANEQYF. CDR3 nucleotide sequence: TGTGCCAGCAGTGATCAGGGGGCGAACGAGCAGTACTTC.